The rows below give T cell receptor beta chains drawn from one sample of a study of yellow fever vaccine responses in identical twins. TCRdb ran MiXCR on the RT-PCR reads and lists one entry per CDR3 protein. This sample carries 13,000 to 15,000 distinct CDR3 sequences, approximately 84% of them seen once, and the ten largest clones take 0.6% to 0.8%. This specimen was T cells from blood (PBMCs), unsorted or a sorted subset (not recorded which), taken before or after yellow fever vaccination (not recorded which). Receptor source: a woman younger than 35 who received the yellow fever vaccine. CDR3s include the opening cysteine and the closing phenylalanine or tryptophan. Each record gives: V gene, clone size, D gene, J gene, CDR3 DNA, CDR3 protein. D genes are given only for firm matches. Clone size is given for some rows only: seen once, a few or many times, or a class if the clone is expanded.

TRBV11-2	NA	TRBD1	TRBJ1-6	TGTGCCAGCAGCCTGGGGACAGGCTTAAATTCACCCCTCCACTTT	CASSLGTGLNSPLHF
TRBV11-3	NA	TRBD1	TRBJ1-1	TGTGCCAGCAGCTTAGGCCCAGGGGGGGCAAGGAACACTGAAGCTTTCTTT	CASSLGPGGARNTEAFF
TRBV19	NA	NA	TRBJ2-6	TGTGCCACCTCTGGGTCCAACGTCCTGACTTTC	CATSGSNVLTF
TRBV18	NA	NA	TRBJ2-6	TGTGCCAGCTCACCAAATAGCCCTGGGGCCAACGTCCTGACTTTC	CASSPNSPGANVLTF
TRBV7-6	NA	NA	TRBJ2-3	TGTGCCAGCAGCACGCCTAGCACAGATACGCAGTATTTT	CASSTPSTDTQYF
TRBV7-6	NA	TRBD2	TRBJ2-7	TGTGCCAGCAGCCCACCGGGACTAGGCCTACACGAGCAGTACTTC	CASSPPGLGLHEQYF
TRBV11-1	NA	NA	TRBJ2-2	TGTGCCAGCAGCTTAGTTGTAGGGCGCGACGGGGAGCTGTTTTTT	CASSLVVGRDGELFF
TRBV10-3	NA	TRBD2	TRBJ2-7	TGTGCCATCAGTGAAGGAAGTAGCGGGAGCTACGAGCAGTACTTC	CAISEGSSGSYEQYF
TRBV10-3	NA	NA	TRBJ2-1	TGTGCCATCAGTGAGAACACCCGGGCTTTACCGTACAATGAGCAGTTCTTC	CAISENTRALPYNEQFF
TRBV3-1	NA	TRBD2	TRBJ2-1	TGTGCCAGCAGTTTGGGACTAGCGGGAAAGGGTGAGCAGTTCTTC	CASSLGLAGKGEQFF
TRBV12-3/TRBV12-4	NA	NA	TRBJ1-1	TGTGCCAGCAGACTGACAGCGAACAAAGCTTTCTTT	CASRLTANKAFF
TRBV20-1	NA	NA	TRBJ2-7	TGCAGTGCCCCCCCCTGGGTCCCGGCCTACGAGCAGTACTTC	CSAPPWVPAYEQYF
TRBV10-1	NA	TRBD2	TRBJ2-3	TGCGCCAGCAGCCCGGGACGGGAGGGCATAACAGATACGCAGTATTTT	CASSPGREGITDTQYF
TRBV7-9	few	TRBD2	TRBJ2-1	TGTGCCAGCAGCCCGGGACTATCGGGCTCCTACAATGAGCAGTTCTTC	CASSPGLSGSYNEQFF
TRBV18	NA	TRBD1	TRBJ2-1	TGTGCCAGCTCACTCATCTACAGGGGGCCCTACAATGAGCAGTTCTTC	CASSLIYRGPYNEQFF
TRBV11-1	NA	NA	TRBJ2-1	TGTGCCAGCAGCTTAGTTCTGGCGGGGAATAATGAGCAGTTCTTC	CASSLVLAGNNEQFF
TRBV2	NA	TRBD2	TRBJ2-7	TGTGCCAGCATGACTAGCCGGAGCTCCTACGAGCAGTACTTC	CASMTSRSSYEQYF
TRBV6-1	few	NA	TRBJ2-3	TGTGCCAGCAGTGAATTAAACAGTGTCGCAGATACGCAGTATTTT	CASSELNSVADTQYF
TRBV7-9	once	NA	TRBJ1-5	TGTGCCAGCAGCTTTTTCGGGGACGATCAGCCCCAGCATTTT	CASSFFGDDQPQHF
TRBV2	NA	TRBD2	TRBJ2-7	TGTGCCAGCAGCATCGGGACTAGCGGATACGAGCAGTACTTC	CASSIGTSGYEQYF
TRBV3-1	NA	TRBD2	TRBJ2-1	TGTGCCAGCGTCCCGTCGGGAGGGCCGTTAAATGAGCAGTTCTTC	CASVPSGGPLNEQFF
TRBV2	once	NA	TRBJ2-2	TGTGCCAGCATGCCGGCAGCCCACACCGGGGAGCTGTTTTTT	CASMPAAHTGELFF
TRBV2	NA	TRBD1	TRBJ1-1	TGTGCCAGCAGGGAACGACAGGGTTGGAACACTGAAGCTTTCTTT	CASRERQGWNTEAFF
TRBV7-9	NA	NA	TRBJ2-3	TGTGCCAGCAGCTTGATGGACAACACAGATACGCAGTATTTT	CASSLMDNTDTQYF
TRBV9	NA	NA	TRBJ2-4	TGTGCCAGCAGCTACGGGCCTCAGGCCAAAAACATTCAGTACTTC	CASSYGPQAKNIQYF
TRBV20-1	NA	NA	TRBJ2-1	TGCAGTGCTCTACGTAACAATGAGCAGTTCTTC	CSALRNNEQFF
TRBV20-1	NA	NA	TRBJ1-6	TGCAGTGCTAGAGATCCGGCCAATTCACCCCTCCACTTT	CSARDPANSPLHF
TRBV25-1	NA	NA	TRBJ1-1	TGTGCCAGCAGCTTCGGGACTTTGAACACTGAAGCTTTCTTT	CASSFGTLNTEAFF
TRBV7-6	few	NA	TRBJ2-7	TGTGCCAGCAGCGCGGGGACACCCGAGCAGTACTTC	CASSAGTPEQYF
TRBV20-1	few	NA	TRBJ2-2	TGCAGTGCAGTGGGAACCGGGGAGCTGTTTTTT	CSAVGTGELFF
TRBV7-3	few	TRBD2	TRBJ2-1	TGTGCCAGCAGTTTAACCGTAGCGGGGGAGTACAATGAGCAGTTCTTC	CASSLTVAGEYNEQFF
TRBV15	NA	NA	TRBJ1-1	TGTGCGCTCTTGGGGAACACTGAAGCTTTCTTT	CALLGNTEAFF
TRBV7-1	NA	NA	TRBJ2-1	TGTGCCAGCAGAAGGGGGTACAATGAGCAGTTCTTC	CASRRGYNEQFF
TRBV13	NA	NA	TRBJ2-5	TGTGCCAGCAGGCCCGCCGGACGGAAAGAGACCCAGTACTTC	CASRPAGRKETQYF
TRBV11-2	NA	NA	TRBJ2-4	TGTGCCAGCAGTTTAGGCTCCGGGATACTAGCCAAAAACATTCAGTACTTC	CASSLGSGILAKNIQYF
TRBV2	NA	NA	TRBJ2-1	TGTGCCAGCAGTGTGGGTGACAATGAGCAGTTCTTC	CASSVGDNEQFF
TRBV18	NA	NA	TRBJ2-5	TGTGCCAGCTCGAACCGCGGGTGGGGACAAGAGACCCAGTACTTC	CASSNRGWGQETQYF
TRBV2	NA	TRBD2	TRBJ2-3	TGTGCCAGCAGTGAAACTAGCGGGAGGTCAGATACGCAGTATTTT	CASSETSGRSDTQYF
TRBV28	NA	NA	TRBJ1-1	TGTGCCAGCAGTTCGCCGACAGTCATGAACACTGAAGCTTTCTTT	CASSSPTVMNTEAFF
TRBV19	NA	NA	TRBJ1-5	TGTGCCAGTAGTACAGCCTCACCCAATCAGCCCCAGCATTTT	CASSTASPNQPQHF
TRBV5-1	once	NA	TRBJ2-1	TGCGCCAGCAGCTTGGGGGGGTTTGCGGCCTACAATGAGCAGTTCTTC	CASSLGGFAAYNEQFF
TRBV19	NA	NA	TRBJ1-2	TGTGCCAGTAGTAGGGGAGGACACCTCAACTATGGCTACACCTTC	CASSRGGHLNYGYTF
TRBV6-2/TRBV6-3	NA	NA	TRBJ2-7	TGTGCCAGAGATATACCGGTCCCGGACTACGAGCAGTACTTC	CARDIPVPDYEQYF
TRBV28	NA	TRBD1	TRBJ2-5	TGTGCCAGCAGCCGCTACAGGGGGCTCCAAGAGACCCAGTACTTC	CASSRYRGLQETQYF
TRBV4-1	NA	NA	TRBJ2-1	TGCGCCAGCAGCCAAGATTTGTCCAGGAGCTACAATGAGCAGTTCTTC	CASSQDLSRSYNEQFF
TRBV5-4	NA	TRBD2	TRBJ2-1	TGTGCCAGCAGCCCGGCCAAGGGACTAGCGGGAGGGAATGAGCAGTTCTTC	CASSPAKGLAGGNEQFF